This T cell receptor (beta chain) is drawn from a study of T cell repertoires in cytomegalovirus infection. At the level of the study: Both a matching HLA type and CMV infection were indicated by public TCR beta signatures. Regarding the study as a whole: Summed public TCR beta family frequency identified CMV carriers bearing the relevant HLA. Across the ex vivo response, the dominant clonotypes were HLA-C-restricted CMV-specific TCR beta clonotypes.

TCRdb called the reads again in MiXCR, with one record for every CDR3 protein. Found here are about 680,000 distinct CDR3 sequences, around 24% of them singletons; the top ten hold roughly 8%. As regards this clonotype: Its antigen is currently unknown.

Looked up from germline, CDR1 is SGHKS and CDR2 is YYEKEE (reference sequence). Between the trimmed V and J ends, which lost 5 bases and 0 bases, there was a span of 11 bases. The CDR3 is 14 residues long. The sequenced sample consisted of CD8+ T cells from PBMCs. V is TRBV5-5 and J is TRBJ1-1; D gene uncertain. This TCR was recovered from a human donor in good health (CMV status not recorded). Some clones in this sample may be carry-over from other donors' samples. The CDR3, as DNA: TGTGCCAGCAGAAATAGTGCAGTGAACACTGAAGCTTTCTTT. Translated: CASRNSAVNTEAFF.